One TCR beta chain is described in this entry. Antigen: not known. The CDR3 extends over 11 amino acids. Germline CDR1 and CDR2: SGHDT and YYEEEE. V was trimmed by 2 bases and J by 5 bases, leaving 4 bases between them. Only in-frame clones appear in the TCRdb table, and some are missing; sequencing was by immunoSEQ multiplex PCR. The repertoire holds around 100,000 clones, with around 94% as singletons. The data were taken from a study of T cell responses to AZD1222 COVID-19 vaccine. General observations from the study: Increases in Spike-specific TCR breadth and depth were seen after two AZD1222 doses. Spike-spanning, vaccine-associated CD4 TCRs were dominant at 160-218 and 743-854. Seropositivity was recorded at baseline in only a handful of AZD1222 recipients. Epitopes outside B.1.351 and B.1.1.7 mutated regions reportedly drew nearly half of spike TCRs.

The sequence came from an adult in good health. The V gene is TRBV5-6, the J gene TRBJ1-2; D remains unclear. This specimen was peripheral blood, taken on day 0 of AZD1222 vaccination. The CDR3 DNA reads TGTGCCAGCAGCTTCGAGTATGGCTACACCTTC. Its translation is CASSFEYGYTF. Looking up the rest from reference TRBV5-6 and TRBJ1-2 gives the full variable domain: DAGVTQSPTHLIKTRGQQVTLRCSPKSGHDTVSWYQQALGQGPQFIFQYYEEEERQRGNFPDRFSGHQFPNYSSELNVNALLLGDSALYLCASSFEYGYTFGSGTRLTVV.